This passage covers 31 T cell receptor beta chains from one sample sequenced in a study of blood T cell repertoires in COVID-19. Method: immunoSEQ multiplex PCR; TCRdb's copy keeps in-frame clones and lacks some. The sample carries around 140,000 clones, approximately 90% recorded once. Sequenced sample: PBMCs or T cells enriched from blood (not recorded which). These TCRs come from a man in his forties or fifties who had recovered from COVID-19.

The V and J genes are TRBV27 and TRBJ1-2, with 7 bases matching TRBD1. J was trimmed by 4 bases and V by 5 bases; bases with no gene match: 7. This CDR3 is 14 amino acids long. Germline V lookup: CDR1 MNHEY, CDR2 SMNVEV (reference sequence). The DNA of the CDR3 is TGTGCCAGCAGTCGAAAGACAGGGCCCTATGGCTACACCTTC. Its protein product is CASSRKTGPYGYTF.

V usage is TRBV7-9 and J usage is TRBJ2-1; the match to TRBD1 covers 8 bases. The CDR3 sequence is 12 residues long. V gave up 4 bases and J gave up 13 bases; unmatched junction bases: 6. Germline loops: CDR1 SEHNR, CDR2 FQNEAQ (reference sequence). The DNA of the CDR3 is TGTGCCAGCAGCTCGGGGGACAGGAGACAGTTCTTC. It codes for CASSSGDRRQFF.

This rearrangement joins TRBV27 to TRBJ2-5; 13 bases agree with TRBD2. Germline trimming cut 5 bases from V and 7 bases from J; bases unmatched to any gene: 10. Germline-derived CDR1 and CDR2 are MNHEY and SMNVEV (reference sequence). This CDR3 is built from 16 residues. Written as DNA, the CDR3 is TGTGCCAGCAGTCCCTATACTAGCGGGAGGGTCGGGACCCAGTACTTC. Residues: CASSPYTSGRVGTQYF.

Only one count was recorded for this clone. CDR3 bases: TGTGCCAGCAGCTTTAGCGGGAAGGGCGAGACCCAGTACTTC. Its protein product is CASSFSGKGETQYF. The chain is built from TRBV7-2 and TRBJ2-5; 8 bases match TRBD2. Germline V CDR1 and CDR2: SGHTA, FQGNSA. Trimming removed 3 bases from V and 5 bases from J; junction bases left unmatched: 5. CDR3 size: 14 residues.

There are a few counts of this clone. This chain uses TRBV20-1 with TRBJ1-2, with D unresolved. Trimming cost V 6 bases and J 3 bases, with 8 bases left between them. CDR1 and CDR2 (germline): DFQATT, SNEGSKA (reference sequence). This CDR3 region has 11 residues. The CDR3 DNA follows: TGCAGTGCAACGGGAGACTATGGCTACACCTTC. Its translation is CSATGDYGYTF.

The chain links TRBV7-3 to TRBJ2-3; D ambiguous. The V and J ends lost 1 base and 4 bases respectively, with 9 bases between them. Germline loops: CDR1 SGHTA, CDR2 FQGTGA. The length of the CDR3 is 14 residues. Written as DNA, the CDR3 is TGTGCCAGCAGCTTAATGGCCTTCCCAGATACGCAGTATTTT. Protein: CASSLMAFPDTQYF.

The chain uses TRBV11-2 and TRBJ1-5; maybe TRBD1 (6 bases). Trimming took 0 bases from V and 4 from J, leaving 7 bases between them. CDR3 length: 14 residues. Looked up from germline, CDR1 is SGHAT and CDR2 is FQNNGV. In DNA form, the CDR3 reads TGTGCCAGCAGCTTAGAAGGGGGTAATCAGCCCCAGCATTTT. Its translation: CASSLEGGNQPQHF.

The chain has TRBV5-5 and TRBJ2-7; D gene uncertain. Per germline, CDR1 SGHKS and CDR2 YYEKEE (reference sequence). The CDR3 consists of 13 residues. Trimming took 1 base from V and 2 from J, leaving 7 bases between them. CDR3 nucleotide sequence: TGTGCCAGCAGCTTGAGAGGAGCCTACGAGCAGTACGTC. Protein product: CASSLRGAYEQYV.

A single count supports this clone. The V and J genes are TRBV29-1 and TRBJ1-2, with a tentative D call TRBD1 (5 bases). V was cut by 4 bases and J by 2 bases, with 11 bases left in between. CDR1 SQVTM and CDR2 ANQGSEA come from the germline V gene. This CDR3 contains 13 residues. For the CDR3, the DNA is TGCAGCGTTGCGGAAGGGGTGAACTATGGCTACACCTTC. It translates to CSVAEGVNYGYTF.

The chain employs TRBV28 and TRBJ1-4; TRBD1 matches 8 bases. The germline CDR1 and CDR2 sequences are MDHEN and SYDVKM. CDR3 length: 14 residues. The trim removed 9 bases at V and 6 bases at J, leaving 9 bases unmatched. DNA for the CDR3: TGTGCCAGTGATGACACAGGGGGAGATGAAAAACTGTTTTTT. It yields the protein CASDDTGGDEKLFF.

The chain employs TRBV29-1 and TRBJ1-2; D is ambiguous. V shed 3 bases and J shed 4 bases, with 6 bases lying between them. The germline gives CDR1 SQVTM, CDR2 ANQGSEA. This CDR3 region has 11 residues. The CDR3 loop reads CSVEESYGYTF. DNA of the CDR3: TGCAGCGTTGAGGAGTCCTATGGCTACACCTTC.

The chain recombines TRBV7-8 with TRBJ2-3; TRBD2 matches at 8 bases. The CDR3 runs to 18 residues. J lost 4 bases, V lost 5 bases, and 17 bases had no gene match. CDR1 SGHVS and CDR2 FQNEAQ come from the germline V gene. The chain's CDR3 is CASSPARTGGSNADTQYF. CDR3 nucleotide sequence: TGTGCCAGCAGCCCAGCGCGTACGGGGGGGAGTAATGCAGATACGCAGTATTTT.

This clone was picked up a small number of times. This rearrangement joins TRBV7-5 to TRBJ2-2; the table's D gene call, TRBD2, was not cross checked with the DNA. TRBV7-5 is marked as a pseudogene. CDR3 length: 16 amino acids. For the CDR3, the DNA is TGTGTCAGAAGCTCGATCGAGCGGGAGAGCGCCGGGGAGCTGTTTTTT. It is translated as CVRSSIERESAGELFF.

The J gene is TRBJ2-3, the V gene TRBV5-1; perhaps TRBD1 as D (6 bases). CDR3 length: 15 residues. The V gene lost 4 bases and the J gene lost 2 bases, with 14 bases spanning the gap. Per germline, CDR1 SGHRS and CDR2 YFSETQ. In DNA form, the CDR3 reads TGCGCCAGCAGCCTCCAGGACAGACCCACAGATACGCAGTATTTT. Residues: CASSLQDRPTDTQYF.

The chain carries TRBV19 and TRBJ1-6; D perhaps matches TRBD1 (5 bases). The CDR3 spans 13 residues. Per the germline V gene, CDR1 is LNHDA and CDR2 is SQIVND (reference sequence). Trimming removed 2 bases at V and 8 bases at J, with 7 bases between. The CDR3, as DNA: TGTGCCAGTAGTATACAGGGTGATTCACCCCTCCACTTT. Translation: CASSIQGDSPLHF.

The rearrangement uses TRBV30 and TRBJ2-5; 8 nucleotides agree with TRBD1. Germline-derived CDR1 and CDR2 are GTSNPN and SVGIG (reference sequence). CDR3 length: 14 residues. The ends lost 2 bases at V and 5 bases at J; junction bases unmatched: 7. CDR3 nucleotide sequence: TGTGCCTGGAGTCTGACAGGGGCGCCGGAGACCCAGTACTTC. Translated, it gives CAWSLTGAPETQYF.

The CDR3 DNA reads as TGTGCCAGCTCACCGCAGACAGATACGCAGTATTTT. Protein: CASSPQTDTQYF. The chain joins TRBV18 to TRBJ2-3; D is undetermined. The germline V and J ends were trimmed by 3 bases and 3 bases, with 4 bases remaining between them. Germline V gene sequence: CDR1 KGHSH, CDR2 LQKENI. The CDR3 extends over 12 amino acids.

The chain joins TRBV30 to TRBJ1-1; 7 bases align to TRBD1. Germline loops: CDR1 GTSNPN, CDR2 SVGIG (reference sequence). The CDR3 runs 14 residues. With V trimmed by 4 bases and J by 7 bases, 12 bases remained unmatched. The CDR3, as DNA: TGTGCCTGGATGGTGACAGGGATGGAAGGTGAAGCTTTCTTT. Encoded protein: CAWMVTGMEGEAFF.

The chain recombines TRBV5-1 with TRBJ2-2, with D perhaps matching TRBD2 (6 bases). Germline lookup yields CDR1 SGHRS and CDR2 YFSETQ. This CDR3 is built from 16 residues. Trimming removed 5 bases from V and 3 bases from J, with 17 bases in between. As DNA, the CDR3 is TGCGCCAGCAGTCGTAGCGGACGCAGGGACACCGGGGAGCTGTTTTTT. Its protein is CASSRSGRRDTGELFF.

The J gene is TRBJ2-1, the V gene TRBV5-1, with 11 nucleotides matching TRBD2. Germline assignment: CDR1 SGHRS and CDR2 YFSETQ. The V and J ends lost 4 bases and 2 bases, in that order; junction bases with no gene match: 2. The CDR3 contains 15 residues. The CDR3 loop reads CASSVGLAAYNEQFF. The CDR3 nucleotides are TGCGCCAGCAGCGTGGGACTAGCGGCCTACAATGAGCAGTTCTTC. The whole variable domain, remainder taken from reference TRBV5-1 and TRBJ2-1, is KAGVTQTPRYLIKTRGQQVTLSCSPISGHRSVSWYQQTPGQGLQFLFEYFSETQRNKGNFPGRFSGRQFSNSRSEMNVSTLELGDSALYLCASSVGLAAYNEQFFGPGTRLTVL.

Here the CDR3 reads CASSLLGGDFTEAFF. CDR3 DNA: TGTGCCAGCAGCTTGTTAGGGGGGGACTTCACTGAAGCTTTCTTT. This chain connects TRBV5-6 to TRBJ1-1; tentative D call: TRBD1 (6 bases). Germline-derived CDR1 and CDR2 are SGHDT and YYEEEE. The ends were cut back, 1 base at V and 4 bases at J, with 14 bases in the middle. The CDR3 is 15 amino acids.

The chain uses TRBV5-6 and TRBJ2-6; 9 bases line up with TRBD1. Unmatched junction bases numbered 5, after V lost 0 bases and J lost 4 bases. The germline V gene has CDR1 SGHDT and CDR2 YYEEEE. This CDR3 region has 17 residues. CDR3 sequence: CASSLEQGARGANVLTF. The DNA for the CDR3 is TGTGCCAGCAGCTTGGAACAGGGGGCGCGGGGGGCCAACGTCCTGACTTTC.

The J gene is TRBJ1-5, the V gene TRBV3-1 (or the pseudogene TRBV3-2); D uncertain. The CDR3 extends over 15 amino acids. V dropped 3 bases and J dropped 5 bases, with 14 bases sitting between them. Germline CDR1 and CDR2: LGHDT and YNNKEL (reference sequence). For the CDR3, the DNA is TGTGCCAGCAGCCACCGAGGGCAGGAAGATCAGCCCCAGCATTTT. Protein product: CASSHRGQEDQPQHF.

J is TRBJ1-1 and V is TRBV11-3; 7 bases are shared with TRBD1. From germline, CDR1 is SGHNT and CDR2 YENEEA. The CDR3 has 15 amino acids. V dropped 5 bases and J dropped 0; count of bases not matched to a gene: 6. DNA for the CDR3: TGTGCCAGCAGCCAGTCAGGGGGTCTGAACACTGAAGCTTTCTTT. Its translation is CASSQSGGLNTEAFF.

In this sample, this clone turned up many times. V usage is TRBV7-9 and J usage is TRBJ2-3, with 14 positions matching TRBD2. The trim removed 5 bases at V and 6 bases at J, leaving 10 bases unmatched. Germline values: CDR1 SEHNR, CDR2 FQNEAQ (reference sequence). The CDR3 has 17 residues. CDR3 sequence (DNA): TGTGCCAGCAGCCCACGAAGACTAGCGGGGGGGCTCGATACGCAGTATTTT. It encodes CASSPRRLAGGLDTQYF.

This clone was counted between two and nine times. The CDR3 region is CASSLDLVAKNIQYF. CDR3 DNA sequence: TGTGCCAGCAGCTTGGACCTAGTGGCCAAAAACATTCAGTACTTC. The rearrangement joins TRBV5-4 to TRBJ2-4; the D is unclear. Between the trimmed V and J ends, which lost 0 bases and 1 base, there was a span of 8 bases. This CDR3 has 15 amino acids. The germline V gene encodes CDR1 SGHNT and CDR2 YYREEE (reference sequence).

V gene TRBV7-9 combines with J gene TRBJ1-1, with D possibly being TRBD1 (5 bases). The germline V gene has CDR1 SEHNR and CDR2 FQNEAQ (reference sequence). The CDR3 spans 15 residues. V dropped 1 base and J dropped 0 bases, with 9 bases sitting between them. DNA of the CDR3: TGTGCCAGCAGCTTAGTCGGGGGGATGAACACTGAAGCTTTCTTT. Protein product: CASSLVGGMNTEAFF.

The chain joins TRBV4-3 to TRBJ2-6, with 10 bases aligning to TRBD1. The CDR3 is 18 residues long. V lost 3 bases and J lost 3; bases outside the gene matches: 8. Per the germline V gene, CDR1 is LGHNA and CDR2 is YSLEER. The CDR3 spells CASSHWGQGRRGANVLTF. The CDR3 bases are TGCGCCAGCAGCCATTGGGGACAGGGGCGCCGTGGGGCCAACGTCCTGACTTTC.

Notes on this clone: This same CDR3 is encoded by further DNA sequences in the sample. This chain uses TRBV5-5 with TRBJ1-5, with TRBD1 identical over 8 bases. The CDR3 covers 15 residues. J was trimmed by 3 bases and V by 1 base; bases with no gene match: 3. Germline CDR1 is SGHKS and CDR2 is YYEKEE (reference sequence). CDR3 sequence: CASSLTGGNNQPQHF. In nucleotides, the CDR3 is TGTGCCAGCAGCTTGACAGGGGGTAACAATCAGCCCCAGCATTTT.

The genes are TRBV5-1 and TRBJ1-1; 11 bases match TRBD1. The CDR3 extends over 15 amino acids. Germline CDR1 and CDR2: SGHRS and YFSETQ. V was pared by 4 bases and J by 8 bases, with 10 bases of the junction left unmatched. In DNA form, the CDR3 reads TGCGCCAGCAGCGGAGGGACAGGGGGTAGAGGGGAAGCTTTCTTT. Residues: CASSGGTGGRGEAFF.

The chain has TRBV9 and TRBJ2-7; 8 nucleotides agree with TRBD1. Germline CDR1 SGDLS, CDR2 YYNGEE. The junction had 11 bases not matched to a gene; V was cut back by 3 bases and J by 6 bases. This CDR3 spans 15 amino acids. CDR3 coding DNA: TGTGCCAGCAGCGCTGGACAGGGAACTCCACCCGAGCAGTACTTC. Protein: CASSAGQGTPPEQYF.